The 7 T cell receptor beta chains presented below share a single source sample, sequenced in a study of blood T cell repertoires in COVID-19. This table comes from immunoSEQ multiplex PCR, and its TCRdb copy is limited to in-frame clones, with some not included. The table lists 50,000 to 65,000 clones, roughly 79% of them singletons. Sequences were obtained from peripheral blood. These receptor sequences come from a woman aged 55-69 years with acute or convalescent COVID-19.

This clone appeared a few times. The DNA of the CDR3 is TGTGCCAGCAGCTCGTCCGGGATTTACAATGAGCAGTTCTTC. Translation: CASSSSGIYNEQFF. The chain carries TRBV9 and TRBJ2-1, with D possibly TRBD2 on 5 matching bases. V was cut by 4 bases and J by 4 bases, with 12 bases left in between. The CDR3 runs to 14 residues. Germline-derived CDR1 and CDR2 are SGDLS and YYNGEE.

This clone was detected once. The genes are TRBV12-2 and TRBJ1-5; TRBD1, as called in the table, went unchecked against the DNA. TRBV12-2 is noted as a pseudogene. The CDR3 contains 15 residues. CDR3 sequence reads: CASRLEGTSNQPQHF. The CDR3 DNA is TGTGCAAGTCGCTTAGAGGGGACAAGTAATCAGCCCCAGCATTTT.

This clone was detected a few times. CDR3 sequence: CASSSGGGSRYNEQFF. CDR3 DNA sequence: TGTGCCAGCAGCTCAGGCGGGGGCTCTAGGTACAATGAGCAGTTCTTC. J is TRBJ2-1 and V is TRBV7-8, with a weak D call TRBD2 (7 bases). The CDR3 consists of 16 residues. The V gene lost 4 bases and the J gene lost 4 bases, with 17 bases spanning the gap. Germline-derived CDR1 and CDR2 are SGHVS and FQNEAQ.

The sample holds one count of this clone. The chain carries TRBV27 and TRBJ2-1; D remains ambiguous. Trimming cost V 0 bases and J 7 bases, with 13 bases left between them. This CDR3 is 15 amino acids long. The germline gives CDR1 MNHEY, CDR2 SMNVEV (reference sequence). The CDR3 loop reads CASSLSPEPLNEQFF. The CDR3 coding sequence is TGTGCCAGCAGTTTATCGCCAGAACCTCTGAATGAGCAGTTCTTC.

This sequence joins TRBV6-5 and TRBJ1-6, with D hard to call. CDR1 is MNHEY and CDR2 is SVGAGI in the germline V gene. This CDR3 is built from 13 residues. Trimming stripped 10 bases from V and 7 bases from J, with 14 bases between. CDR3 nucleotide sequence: TGTGCCAATCGACTCGCCCCAAATTCACCCCTCCACTTT. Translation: CANRLAPNSPLHF.

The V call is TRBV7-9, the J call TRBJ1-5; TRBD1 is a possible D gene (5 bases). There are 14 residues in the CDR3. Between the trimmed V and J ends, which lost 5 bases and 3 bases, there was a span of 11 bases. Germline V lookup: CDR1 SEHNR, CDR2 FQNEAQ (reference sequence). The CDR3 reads CASSRDSYNQPQHF. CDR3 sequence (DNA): TGTGCCAGCAGCCGCGACAGCTACAATCAGCCCCAGCATTTT.

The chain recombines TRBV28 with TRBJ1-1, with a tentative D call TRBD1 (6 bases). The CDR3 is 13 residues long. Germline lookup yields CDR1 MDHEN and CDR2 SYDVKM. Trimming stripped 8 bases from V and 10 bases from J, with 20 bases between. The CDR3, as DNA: TGTGCCAGCGGAGCATTTACAGGGTCGGGAGCTTTCTTT. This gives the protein CASGAFTGSGAFF.